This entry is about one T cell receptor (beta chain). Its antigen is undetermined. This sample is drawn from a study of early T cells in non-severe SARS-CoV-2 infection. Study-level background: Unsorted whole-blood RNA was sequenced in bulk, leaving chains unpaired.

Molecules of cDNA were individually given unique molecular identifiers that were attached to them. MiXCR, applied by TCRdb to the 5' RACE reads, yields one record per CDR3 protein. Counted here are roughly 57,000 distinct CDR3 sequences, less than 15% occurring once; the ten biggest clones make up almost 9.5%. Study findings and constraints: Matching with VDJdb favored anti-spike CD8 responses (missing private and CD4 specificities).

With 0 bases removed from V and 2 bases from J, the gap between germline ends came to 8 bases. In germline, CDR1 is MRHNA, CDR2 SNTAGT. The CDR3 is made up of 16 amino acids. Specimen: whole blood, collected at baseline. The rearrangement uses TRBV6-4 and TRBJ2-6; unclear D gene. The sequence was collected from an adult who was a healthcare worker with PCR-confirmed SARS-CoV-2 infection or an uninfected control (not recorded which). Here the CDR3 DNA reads TGTGCCAGCAGTGACTCGATACGGGCTGGGGCCAACGTCCTGACTTTC. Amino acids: CASSDSIRAGANVLTF.